These 27 T cell receptor beta chains share one sample of origin, sequenced in a study of blood T cell repertoires in COVID-19. Generated by immunoSEQ multiplex PCR, the TCRdb table keeps only in-frame clones and is missing some. This sample has roughly 230,000 clones, with 65% to 85% found just once. Sequencing input: PBMCs or T cells enriched from blood (not recorded which). These receptors all come from a man aged 50 or older who had recovered from COVID-19.

The rearrangement links TRBV30 to TRBJ1-5; D unresolved. Trimming left V 0 bases short and J 0 bases short, with 6 bases between. Germline CDR1 is GTSNPN and CDR2 is SVGIG (reference sequence). CDR3 length equals 14 residues. The CDR3 loop is CAWSVVSSNQPQHF. Written as DNA, the CDR3 is TGTGCCTGGAGTGTAGTCAGTAGCAATCAGCCCCAGCATTTT.

This chain connects TRBV5-1 to TRBJ2-7; possibly TRBD1 for D (5 bases). Germline V CDR1 and CDR2: SGHRS, YFSETQ. The CDR3 is made up of 14 amino acids. Deletions cut 4 bases from V and 4 bases from J, with 15 bases between. CDR3 protein: CASSVQGSGYEQYF. CDR3 coding DNA: TGCGCCAGCAGCGTCCAGGGCTCTGGGTACGAGCAGTACTTC.

The V call is TRBV19, the J call TRBJ1-2; D remains ambiguous. Germline V lookup: CDR1 LNHDA, CDR2 SQIVND (reference sequence). Trimming removed 6 bases at V and 6 bases at J, with 5 bases between. The CDR3 totals 10 residues. CDR3 nucleotide sequence: TGTGCCAGTAGCACTGATGGCTACACCTTC. This encodes CASSTDGYTF.

This clone was detected only once. This sequence joins TRBV21-1 and TRBJ2-4; the table's TRBD1 call for D was not verified on the DNA. TRBV21-1 is a known pseudogene. The CDR3 is 17 amino acids. This CDR3 reads CASSIVDSPVAKNIQYF. Here the CDR3 DNA reads TGTGCCAGCAGCATTGTGGACAGCCCGGTAGCCAAAAACATTCAGTACTTC.

The chain has TRBV25-1 and TRBJ1-1, with a possible D match to TRBD1 (5 bases). V was clipped by 6 bases and J by 0 bases, with 14 bases between them. The germline V gene has CDR1 MGHDK and CDR2 SYGVNS. This CDR3 region has 15 residues. CDR3 sequence (DNA): TGTGCCAGCAGGCCCCACGGGGGGATGAACACTGAAGCTTTCTTT. This encodes CASRPHGGMNTEAFF.

The chain carries TRBV7-9 and TRBJ2-2; D remains unclear. The CDR3 runs to 12 residues. From germline, CDR1 is SEHNR and CDR2 FQNEAQ (reference sequence). V lost 3 bases and J 4 bases, leaving 3 bases between the germline ends. The CDR3 protein is CASSLSTGELFF. DNA of the CDR3: TGTGCCAGCAGCTTGAGCACCGGGGAGCTGTTTTTT.

The chain combines TRBV7-9 with TRBJ2-2; D is undetermined. Per the germline V gene, CDR1 is SEHNR and CDR2 is FQNEAQ (reference sequence). The CDR3 has 14 amino acids. V gave up 1 base and J gave up 7 bases, with 10 bases separating them. The CDR3: CASSLDAARGELFF. As DNA, the CDR3 is TGTGCCAGCAGCTTAGATGCGGCCCGCGGGGAGCTGTTTTTT. The whole variable domain, filled in from reference TRBV7-9 and TRBJ2-2, reads DTGVSQNPRHKITKRGQNVTFRCDPISEHNRLYWYRQTLGQGPEFLTYFQNEAQLEKSRLLSDRFSAERPKGSFSTLEIQRTEQGDSAMYLCASSLDAARGELFFGEGSRLTVL.

The chain carries TRBV2 and TRBJ1-3, with TRBD1 as a possible D gene (6 bases). The V and J ends lost 6 bases and 0 bases respectively, with 9 bases between them. CDR1 and CDR2 from the germline V gene are SNHLY and FYNNEI. There are 14 residues in the CDR3. CDR3 bases: TGTGCCAGCAGAGGGGGTGTCTCTGGAAACACCATATATTTT. It is translated as CASRGGVSGNTIYF.

The chain uses TRBV5-1 and TRBJ1-1; a weak D match, TRBD1 (6 bases). V was pared by 1 base and J by 4 bases, with 23 bases between. From germline, CDR1 is SGHRS and CDR2 YFSETQ. This CDR3 contains 18 residues. The CDR3 reads CASSLIGGRGSIVTEAFF. The DNA for the CDR3 is TGCGCCAGCAGCTTGATCGGCGGCAGGGGCTCGATAGTCACTGAAGCTTTCTTT. Filled out from reference TRBV5-1 and TRBJ1-1, the complete variable domain reads KAGVTQTPRYLIKTRGQQVTLSCSPISGHRSVSWYQQTPGQGLQFLFEYFSETQRNKGNFPGRFSGRQFSNSRSEMNVSTLELGDSALYLCASSLIGGRGSIVTEAFFGQGTRLTVV.

The chain combines TRBV10-3 with TRBJ1-3; D is ambiguous. This CDR3 has 13 residues. The V gene lost 10 bases and the J gene lost 4 bases, with 14 bases spanning the gap. Looked up from germline, CDR1 is ENHRY and CDR2 is SYGVKD. CDR3 loop: CATLDGLGNTIYF. CDR3 in DNA: TGTGCCACTCTAGACGGTTTGGGAAACACCATATATTTT.

CDR3 sequence: CASSVGQGVLDEQFF. In DNA, the CDR3 is TGTGCCAGCAGCGTAGGACAGGGGGTTTTAGATGAGCAGTTCTTC. The chain is built from TRBV9 and TRBJ2-1; 9 bases align to TRBD1. J gave up 8 bases and V 0 bases, and 6 bases lay outside the gene matches. CDR3 size: 15 residues. Germline lookup yields CDR1 SGDLS and CDR2 YYNGEE.

The table lists this clone with a few counts. V usage is TRBV7-2 and J usage is TRBJ2-5; tentatively, D is TRBD2 (7 bases). The CDR3 covers 16 residues. V gave up 4 bases and J gave up 0 bases, with 15 bases separating them. Looked up from germline, CDR1 is SGHTA and CDR2 is FQGNSA. CDR3 DNA: TGTGCCAGCAGCTGGGGGGGCAGGGTCCACCAAGAGACCCAGTACTTC. Residues: CASSWGGRVHQETQYF. Based on the CDR3 plus reference TRBV7-2 and TRBJ2-5, the full variable domain is GAGVSQSPSNKVTEKGKDVELRCDPISGHTALYWYRQSLGQGLEFLIYFQGNSAPDKSGLPSDRFSAERTGGSVSTLTIQRTQQEDSAVYLCASSWGGRVHQETQYFGPGTRLLVL.

In its sample, this clone was seen once. The chain employs TRBV2 and TRBJ2-5, with D unresolved. Germline values: CDR1 SNHLY, CDR2 FYNNEI. The CDR3 covers 14 residues. The germline V and J ends were trimmed by 7 bases and 0 bases, with 12 bases remaining between them. In DNA form, the CDR3 reads TGTGCCAGCAAGAAAGAGATGTACCAAGAGACCCAGTACTTC. It translates to CASKKEMYQETQYF.

This chain joins TRBV7-2 and TRBJ2-5; 7 nucleotides match TRBD1. Germline-derived CDR1 and CDR2 are SGHTA and FQGNSA. After removal of 1 base from V and 9 bases from J, the junction contained 11 bases not matched to a gene. This CDR3 has 15 amino acids. CDR3 sequence: CASSLVASHQGAQYF. CDR3 DNA sequence: TGTGCCAGCAGCTTAGTGGCTAGCCACCAGGGGGCCCAGTACTTC. Full variable domain (outside the CDR3, taken from reference TRBV7-2 and TRBJ2-5): GAGVSQSPSNKVTEKGKDVELRCDPISGHTALYWYRQSLGQGLEFLIYFQGNSAPDKSGLPSDRFSAERTGGSVSTLTIQRTQQEDSAVYLCASSLVASHQGAQYFGPGTRLLVL.

Only one count was recorded for this clone. V is TRBV4-3 and J is TRBJ1-1, with D hard to call. This CDR3 contains 15 residues. The V end was cut by 1 base, the J end by 3 bases, with 12 bases between. Germline loops: CDR1 LGHNA, CDR2 YSLEER. In DNA, the CDR3 is TGCGCCAGCAGCCAAGGATCAGCGGTGGACACTGAAGCTTTCTTT. Translated: CASSQGSAVDTEAFF.

This clone occurred once. CDR3 loop: CASSQTVGGDTQYF. In nucleotides, the CDR3 is TGCGCCAGCAGCCAAACCGTAGGGGGAGATACGCAGTATTTT. The gene calls are TRBV5-1 and TRBJ2-3, with a weak D call TRBD1 (6 bases). The V gene's germline CDR1 is SGHRS and CDR2 YFSETQ. Deletions cut 4 bases from V and 5 bases from J, with 14 bases between. There are 14 residues in the CDR3.

CDR3 sequence (DNA): TGTGCCAGCAGCCTCCAGGGTTTTGGGAATTCACCCCTCCACTTT. Translation gives CASSLQGFGNSPLHF. The chain recombines TRBV6-5 with TRBJ1-6, with D maybe TRBD1 (5 bases). The CDR3 sequence is 15 residues long. V was trimmed by 6 bases and J by 7 bases, leaving 16 bases between them. CDR1 and CDR2 from the germline V gene are MNHEY and SVGAGI.

This clone was observed once. The chain employs TRBV14 and TRBJ2-1; possible D gene TRBD1, 5 bases. CDR1 and CDR2 from the germline V gene are SGHDN and FVKESK. CDR3 size: 18 residues. V lost 4 bases and J lost 2, with 21 bases in between. The CDR3: CASSLVGPVGRAYNEQFF. CDR3 coding DNA: TGTGCCAGCAGCCTCGTGGGGCCTGTGGGAAGGGCCTACAATGAGCAGTTCTTC.

The gene calls are TRBV10-3 and TRBJ2-7; 7 bases align to TRBD1. Germline V gene data show CDR1 as ENHRY and CDR2 as SYGVKD. The V and J ends lost 10 bases and 10 bases, in that order; junction bases with no gene match: 7. There are 10 residues in the CDR3. The CDR3 loop reads CATRQGLQYF. CDR3 nucleotide sequence: TGTGCCACCCGACAGGGCCTACAGTACTTC.

The J gene is TRBJ1-4, the V gene TRBV7-2, with 7 bases lining up with TRBD1. The germline V gene has CDR1 SGHTA and CDR2 FQGNSA. The CDR3 runs 15 residues. With V trimmed by 5 bases and J by 5 bases, 8 bases remained unmatched. The CDR3, as DNA: TGTGCCAGCAGCCAATACAGGGGTCAGAATGAAAAACTGTTTTTT. Translating gives CASSQYRGQNEKLFF.

The chain carries TRBV9 and TRBJ2-1; TRBD2 matches at 15 bases. The CDR3 totals 16 residues. The V gene end was trimmed by 3 bases and the J gene end by 6 bases; junction bases not matched to a gene: 4. From germline, CDR1 is SGDLS and CDR2 YYNGEE. The CDR3 reads CASSAGLAGGPNEQFF. CDR3 nucleotide sequence: TGTGCCAGCAGCGCAGGACTAGCGGGGGGGCCCAATGAGCAGTTCTTC.

J is TRBJ1-4 and V is TRBV19; 7 bases agree with TRBD1. Trimming at V came to 4 bases and at J to 4 bases, leaving 9 bases not matched to a gene. The CDR3 is made up of 16 amino acids. The V gene's germline CDR1 is LNHDA and CDR2 SQIVND (reference sequence). For the CDR3, the DNA is TGTGCCAGTAGTACTGGCCCGGACAGGATTAATGAAAAACTGTTTTTT. As protein: CASSTGPDRINEKLFF.

There are a few counts of this clone. The J gene is TRBJ1-4, the V gene TRBV30; no reliable D call. The CDR3 is made up of 11 amino acids. Germline CDR1 reads GTSNPN; CDR2 reads SVGIG (reference sequence). V shed 5 bases and J shed 7 bases, with 8 bases lying between them. CDR3 nucleotide sequence: TGTGCCTGGGCTAACGCTGAAAAACTGTTTTTT. Its protein product is CAWANAEKLFF.

This rearrangement joins TRBV9 to TRBJ2-5; D unclear. With 4 bases removed from V and 1 base from J, the gap between germline ends came to 14 bases. Germline-derived CDR1 and CDR2 are SGDLS and YYNGEE. CDR3 length: 15 amino acids. The CDR3 protein is CASSSEERPQETQYF. The CDR3 coding sequence is TGTGCCAGCAGCTCAGAGGAGAGACCCCAAGAGACCCAGTACTTC.

The V gene is TRBV5-4, the J gene TRBJ1-3, with TRBD1 as a possible D gene (6 bases). The CDR3 has 16 residues. Per germline, CDR1 SGHNT and CDR2 YYREEE (reference sequence). Deletions cut 4 bases from V and 0 bases from J, with 14 bases between. The DNA of the CDR3 is TGTGCCAGCAGCAAAGAACAGGGAATCTCTGGAAACACCATATATTTT. Amino acid sequence: CASSKEQGISGNTIYF.

The chain joins TRBV5-1 to TRBJ2-7; a possible D gene is TRBD2 (6 bases). The CDR3 has 13 residues. Trimming cost V 4 bases and J 0 bases, with 8 bases left between them. Germline CDR1 is SGHRS and CDR2 is YFSETQ. CDR3: CASSRGFSYEQYF. The CDR3, as DNA: TGCGCCAGCAGCCGGGGGTTCTCCTACGAGCAGTACTTC.

The genes are TRBV10-2 and TRBJ2-1; perhaps TRBD2 as D (5 bases). The V end lost 0 bases, the J end lost 7 bases, and 10 bases lay between the germline ends. The germline V gene encodes CDR1 WSHSY and CDR2 SAAADI. The CDR3 runs 14 residues. CDR3 sequence: CASSESSGGNEQFF. Here the CDR3 DNA reads TGCGCCAGCAGTGAGTCCTCAGGAGGTAATGAGCAGTTCTTC.